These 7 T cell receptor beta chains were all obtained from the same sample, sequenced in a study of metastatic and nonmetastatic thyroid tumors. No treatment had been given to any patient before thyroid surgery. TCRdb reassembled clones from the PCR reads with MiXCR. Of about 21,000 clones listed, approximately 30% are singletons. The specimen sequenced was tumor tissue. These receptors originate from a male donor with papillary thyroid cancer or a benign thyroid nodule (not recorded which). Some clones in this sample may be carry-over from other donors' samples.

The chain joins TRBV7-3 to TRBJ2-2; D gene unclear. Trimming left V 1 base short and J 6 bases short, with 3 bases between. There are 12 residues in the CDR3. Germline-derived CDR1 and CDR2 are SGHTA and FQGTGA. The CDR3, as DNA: TGTGCCAGCAGCTTAATCTCCGGGGAGCTGTTTTTT. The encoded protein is CASSLISGELFF.

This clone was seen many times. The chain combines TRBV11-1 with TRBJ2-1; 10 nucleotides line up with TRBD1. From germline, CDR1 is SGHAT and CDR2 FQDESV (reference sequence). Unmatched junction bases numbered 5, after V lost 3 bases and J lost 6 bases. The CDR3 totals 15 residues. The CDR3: CASSFFGTGVNEQFF. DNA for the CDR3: TGTGCCAGCAGCTTTTTCGGGACAGGGGTCAATGAGCAGTTCTTC.

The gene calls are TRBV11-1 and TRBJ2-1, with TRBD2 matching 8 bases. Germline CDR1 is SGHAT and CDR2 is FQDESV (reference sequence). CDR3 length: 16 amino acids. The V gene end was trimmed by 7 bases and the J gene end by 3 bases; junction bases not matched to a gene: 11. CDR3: CASNLLSGILYNEQFF. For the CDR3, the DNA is TGTGCCAGCAACCTACTTAGCGGGATTCTCTACAATGAGCAGTTCTTC.

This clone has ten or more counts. DNA for the CDR3: TGTGCCAGCAGTGAGCGGAGGAGGGGGCTTGCTTACTCTGGGGCCAACGTCCTGACTTTC. Protein sequence: CASSERRRGLAYSGANVLTF. The chain recombines TRBV6-1 with TRBJ2-6; tentatively, D is TRBD1 (7 bases). The V gene lost 3 bases and the J gene lost 0 bases, with 21 bases spanning the gap. The length of the CDR3 is 20 residues. Germline V gene data show CDR1 as MNHNS and CDR2 as SASEGT.

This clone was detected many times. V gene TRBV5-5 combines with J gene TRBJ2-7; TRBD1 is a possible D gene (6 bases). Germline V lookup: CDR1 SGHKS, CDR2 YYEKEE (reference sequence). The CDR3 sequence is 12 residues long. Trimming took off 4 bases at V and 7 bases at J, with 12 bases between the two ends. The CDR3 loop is CASSRRGTEQYF. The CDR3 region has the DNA TGTGCCAGCAGCCGAAGGGGGACAGAGCAGTACTTC.

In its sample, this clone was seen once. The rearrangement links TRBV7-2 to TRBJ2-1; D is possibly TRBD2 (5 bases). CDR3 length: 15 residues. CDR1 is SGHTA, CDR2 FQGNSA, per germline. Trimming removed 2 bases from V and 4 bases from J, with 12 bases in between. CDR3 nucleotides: TGTGCCAGCAGCTTAAGCGAGGGAATATACAATGAGCAGTTCTTC. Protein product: CASSLSEGIYNEQFF.

CDR3 DNA: TGCAGCGTTGAAGACCCTACGAGGGGGCAGGGAGGAAACACCATATATTTT. Its translation is CSVEDPTRGQGGNTIYF. The rearrangement uses TRBV29-1 and TRBJ1-3; 7 bases align to TRBD1. CDR3 length equals 17 residues. Germline loops: CDR1 SQVTM, CDR2 ANQGSEA. The V segment lost 0 bases and the J segment 4 bases; nucleotides outside the gene matches: 12.